This TCR beta chain was captured by sequencing in a study of T cell responses to AZD1222 COVID-19 vaccine. This clone was counted once. This CDR3 spans 16 amino acids. Germline values: CDR1 LGHDT, CDR2 YNNKEL (reference sequence). J gave up 1 base and V 1 base, and 4 bases lay outside the gene matches. Using immunoSEQ multiplex PCR, the repertoire was profiled, and TCRdb retains in-frame clones only, with some absent. The sample records about 200,000 clones, under 95% being singletons. The source of this sequence is an adult who received the AZD1222 COVID-19 vaccine. The sequences come from peripheral blood, collected 28 days after the second AZD1222 dose. The chain carries TRBV3-1 (or the pseudogene TRBV3-2) and TRBJ2-3, with 8 bases aligning to TRBD2. The CDR3 coding sequence is TGTGCCAGCAGCCAAGGGTCTAGCGGGCGCACAGATACGCAGTATTTT. Translated: CASSQGSSGRTDTQYF.